The TCR beta chain under discussion was sequenced for a study of T cells in Graves' hyperthyroidism and ophthalmopathy. Study in general: Specimen type is peripheral blood, collected at initial diagnosis prior to any treatment.

Study results and limitations: Separating ophthalmopathy from stable hyperthyroidism was achieved by a 13 V-J model. Most expanded thyroid clonotypes above 0.001 also appeared in blood.

Germline-derived CDR1 and CDR2 are ENHRY and SYGVKD. The V and J ends lost 2 bases and 5 bases respectively, with 12 bases between them. This CDR3 contains 14 residues. The table lists this clonotype with many counts. Antigen specificity is unknown. Patients counted as stable if ophthalmopathy did not develop within 18 months. Using RNA transcripts as the source, TCR beta CDR3 regions were amplified. Researchers ran a first-round RT-PCR on the TCR CDR3 using the HTBI primer set. Using its own MiXCR run on the multiplex PCR reads, TCRdb lists one record per CDR3 protein. The repertoire consists of about 840,000 distinct CDR3 sequences, with more than 30% occurring once and the leading ten covering 7.5% to 9.5%.

Specimen: blood. This clonotype originated in a man between 18 and 29 years old with Graves' hyperthyroidism. The chain couples TRBV10-3 to TRBJ1-2; D is possibly TRBD1 (5 bases). The DNA for the CDR3 is TGTGCCATCAGTGAGATGGGGGAAGAATATGGCTACACCTTC. This translates into CAISEMGEEYGYTF.